One and the same sample provided the 18 T cell receptor beta chains below, sequenced in a study of beta chain features in type 1 diabetes. Study-wide findings and caveats: Among patients with Type 1 diabetes, TCRB CDR3s were moderately but significantly shorter in every one of the four CD4+ subsets.

What was sequenced were expressed TCRB transcripts, since all of the isolated RNA had been reverse transcribed. Assay used: immunoSEQ multiplex PCR; TCRdb lists only in-frame clones, some missing. Among 350,000 to 400,000 clones listed, roughly an eighth were seen once. These receptors have no known antigen. Sequencing was performed on naive CD4+ T cells from blood. These receptors originate from a woman aged 18-30 years with type 1 diabetes.

Turning to this clone: The sample has other DNA sequences that encode this CDR3 too. The V call is TRBV9, the J call TRBJ2-7, with D perhaps matching TRBD1 (5 bases). V was shortened by 0 bases and J by 2 bases, with 9 bases between the two germline ends. Germline V lookup: CDR1 SGDLS, CDR2 YYNGEE. CDR3 length equals 14 residues. CDR3: CASSVDQGPYEQYF. The CDR3 DNA reads as TGTGCCAGCAGCGTAGACCAGGGCCCCTACGAGCAGTACTTC.

This clone was seen a handful of times. The V gene is TRBV20-1, the J gene TRBJ2-2; D remains unclear. CDR3 length: 11 residues. Per germline, CDR1 DFQATT and CDR2 SNEGSKA (reference sequence). The CDR3 DNA reads as TGCAGCGGGTCATGGTCCGGGGAGCTGTTTTTT. It codes for CSGSWSGELFF.

The chain employs TRBV4-3 and TRBJ2-7, with D possibly being TRBD2 (6 bases). Germline V gene lookup returns CDR1 LGHNA and CDR2 YSLEER. V lost 0 bases and J 7 bases, leaving 10 bases between the germline ends. The CDR3 length is 13 residues. The CDR3 nucleotides read TGCGCCAGCAGCCAAGATTGGGGGGTTGAGCAGTACTTC. Its translation: CASSQDWGVEQYF.

J is TRBJ2-7 and V is TRBV4-3, with a weak D call TRBD2 (5 bases). Germline lookup yields CDR1 LGHNA and CDR2 YSLEER. V lost 4 bases and J 9 bases, leaving 22 bases between the germline ends. This CDR3 has 15 amino acids. The CDR3 reads CASSPKSGLLRGQYF. CDR3 nucleotides: TGCGCCAGCAGCCCCAAAAGCGGACTCCTACGAGGGCAGTACTTC.

A few counts support this clone. V gene TRBV9 combines with J gene TRBJ2-2; no clear D gene. Germline CDR1 and CDR2: SGDLS and YYNGEE. This CDR3 spans 14 amino acids. V lost 1 base and J 4 bases, leaving 8 bases between the germline ends. The CDR3 DNA reads TGTGCCAGCAGCGTAAGCCCGAGCACCGGGGAGCTGTTTTTT. Its translation: CASSVSPSTGELFF.

The J gene is TRBJ2-7, the V gene TRBV7-2, with 8 positions matching TRBD1. This CDR3 spans 14 amino acids. The germline CDR1 and CDR2 sequences are SGHTA and FQGNSA. V lost 0 bases to trimming and J lost 5 bases; unmatched junction nucleotides: 3. The DNA of the CDR3 is TGTGCCAGCAGCTTAGCCCGACAGGGGAACGAGCAGTACTTC. This translates into CASSLARQGNEQYF.

J is TRBJ2-6 and V is TRBV9; D gene unclear. Trimming took off 0 bases at V and 0 bases at J, with 4 bases between the two ends. The CDR3 length is 15 residues. Germline loops: CDR1 SGDLS, CDR2 YYNGEE. The CDR3 coding sequence is TGTGCCAGCAGCGTAGTTCACTCTGGGGCCAACGTCCTGACTTTC. Translated, it gives CASSVVHSGANVLTF.

This clone was detected only a few times. The chain uses TRBV28 and TRBJ2-7; TRBD2 agrees at 7 bases. J was trimmed by 4 bases and V by 4 bases; bases with no gene match: 13. CDR1 is MDHEN, CDR2 SYDVKM, per germline. CDR3 length: 16 residues. CDR3 sequence (DNA): TGTGCCAGCAGTTCTTACGGGCGGGCGGGAGTTTACGAGCAGTACTTC. Protein sequence: CASSSYGRAGVYEQYF.

The chain joins TRBV5-6 to TRBJ2-2; maybe TRBD2 (5 bases). This CDR3 spans 15 amino acids. The V end lost 4 bases, the J end lost 1 base, and 11 bases lay between the germline ends. Germline CDR1 and CDR2: SGHDT and YYEEEE. CDR3 coding DNA: TGTGCCAGCAGCCCAGCGGTGGGGAACACCGGGGAGCTGTTTTTT. Translating gives CASSPAVGNTGELFF.

The chain joins TRBV5-1 to TRBJ2-5, with D unresolved. Per the germline V gene, CDR1 is SGHRS and CDR2 is YFSETQ. CDR3 length equals 14 residues. V dropped 0 bases and J dropped 9 bases, with 15 bases sitting between them. The DNA for the CDR3 is TGCGCCAGCAGCTTGGACAGCCCCCAAGTGGCCCAGTACTTC. It specifies CASSLDSPQVAQYF.

This clone was seen a few times. The chain is built from TRBV7-9 and TRBJ1-2; D is unclear. Germline V CDR1 and CDR2: SEHNR, FQNEAQ (reference sequence). Trimming took 5 bases from V and 0 from J, leaving 4 bases between them. This CDR3 has 12 residues. The CDR3 DNA follows: TGTGCCAGCAGCCAGGCTAACTATGGCTACACCTTC. It encodes CASSQANYGYTF.

The genes are TRBV4-1 and TRBJ2-1; D ambiguous. The CDR3 consists of 12 residues. Germline CDR1 reads MGHRA; CDR2 reads YSYEKL. V was clipped by 4 bases and J by 10 bases, with 11 bases between them. The CDR3 loop reads CASSLPGGEQFF. The CDR3 DNA reads as TGCGCCAGCAGCCTCCCAGGTGGCGAGCAGTTCTTC.

This clone was seen only a few times. The chain is built from TRBV18 and TRBJ1-3; D possibly corresponds to TRBD1 (5 bases). Germline V gives CDR1 KGHSH, CDR2 LQKENI. The CDR3 is 15 amino acids. Trimming left V 2 bases short and J 0 bases short, with 8 bases between. CDR3 loop: CASSPEGVSGNTIYF. Here the CDR3 DNA reads TGTGCCAGCTCACCAGAAGGGGTCTCTGGAAACACCATATATTTT.

The chain is built from TRBV18 and TRBJ2-5, with 9 nucleotides matching TRBD2. There are 16 residues in the CDR3. V lost 2 bases to trimming and J lost 4 bases; unmatched junction nucleotides: 8. Looked up from germline, CDR1 is KGHSH and CDR2 is LQKENI. The CDR3 bases are TGTGCCAGCTCACCAGGTAGCGGGAGTCATCCAGAGACCCAGTACTTC. Amino acid sequence: CASSPGSGSHPETQYF.

This chain links TRBV5-1 with TRBJ2-2; 9 nucleotides match TRBD2. The CDR3 sequence is 14 residues long. V was clipped by 6 bases and J by 3 bases; unmatched bases: 3. Per germline, CDR1 SGHRS and CDR2 YFSETQ. CDR3 DNA sequence: TGCGCCAGCAACCCTAGCGGGGACACCGGGGAGCTGTTTTTT. This codes for CASNPSGDTGELFF.

V is TRBV9 and J is TRBJ2-7; tentative D call: TRBD2 (6 bases). The ends were cut back, 5 bases at V and 1 base at J, with 13 bases in the middle. The CDR3 runs 14 residues. The germline CDR1 and CDR2 sequences are SGDLS and YYNGEE. CDR3 nucleotides: TGTGCCAGCAGTGGCGGGGAAGGGTCCTACGAGCAGTACTTC. It encodes CASSGGEGSYEQYF. The complete variable domain, with remaining parts taken from reference TRBV9 and TRBJ2-7, reads DSGVTQTPKHLITATGQRVTLRCSPRSGDLSVYWYQQSLDQGLQFLIQYYNGEERAKGNILERFSAQQFPDLHSELNLSSLELGDSALYFCASSGGEGSYEQYFGPGTRLTVT.

This clone has a handful of counts. J is TRBJ2-3 and V is TRBV25-1; weak D call: TRBD2 (6 bases). The CDR3 extends over 15 amino acids. Trimming pared 1 base from V and 6 bases from J, leaving 14 bases between. CDR1 and CDR2 (germline): MGHDK, SYGVNS. The CDR3, as DNA: TGTGCCAGCAGTGAATTTAGGAGGGAAGCCGATACGCAGTATTTT. It translates to CASSEFRREADTQYF.

This clone was observed a handful of times. This chain joins TRBV7-8 and TRBJ1-4; 9 nucleotides match TRBD1. The CDR3 is made up of 17 amino acids. Germline CDR1 SGHVS, CDR2 FQNEAQ. V lost 2 bases and J lost 5; bases outside the gene matches: 9. CDR3 sequence: CASSLPDRGRGNEKLFF. CDR3 DNA: TGTGCCAGCAGCTTACCGGACAGGGGTCGGGGGAATGAAAAACTGTTTTTT.